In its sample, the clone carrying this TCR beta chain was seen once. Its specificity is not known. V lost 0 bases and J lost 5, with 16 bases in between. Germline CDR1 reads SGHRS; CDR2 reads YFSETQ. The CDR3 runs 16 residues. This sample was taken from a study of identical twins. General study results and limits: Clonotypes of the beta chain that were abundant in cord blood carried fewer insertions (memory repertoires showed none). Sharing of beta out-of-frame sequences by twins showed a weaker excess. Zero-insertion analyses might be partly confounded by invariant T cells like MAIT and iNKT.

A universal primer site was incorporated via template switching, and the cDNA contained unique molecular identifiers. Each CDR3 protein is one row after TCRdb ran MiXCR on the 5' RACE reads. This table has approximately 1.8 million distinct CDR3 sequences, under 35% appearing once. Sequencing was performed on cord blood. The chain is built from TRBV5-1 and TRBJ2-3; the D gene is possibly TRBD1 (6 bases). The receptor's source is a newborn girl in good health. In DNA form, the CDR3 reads TGCGCCAGCAGCTTGGCTTGGCGGTCAGGGGTAGATACGCAGTATTTT. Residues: CASSLAWRSGVDTQYF.